One and the same sample provided the 26 T cell receptor beta chains below, sequenced in a study. TCRdb reanalysed the 5' RACE reads using MiXCR and keeps one entry per CDR3 protein. The sample includes about 41,000 distinct CDR3 sequences, just under 30% of them seen just once. Source material: memory CD4+ T cells sorted from a lymph node. Described subset: memory CD4+ T cells, CD4+CD45RO+CD25-. These receptors all stem from a female donor with breast cancer.

By frequency in the sample, this clonotype is medium-sized. The chain links TRBV5-5 to TRBJ2-1; 8 bases fit TRBD2. J gave up 6 bases and V 5 bases, and 7 bases lay outside the gene matches. This CDR3 has 14 amino acids. Germline loops: CDR1 SGHKS, CDR2 YYEKEE (reference sequence). Here the CDR3 DNA reads TGTGCCAGCAGGTACCACGGGGGGGCCAATGAGCAGTTCTTC. This codes for CASRYHGGANEQFF.

This sequence joins TRBV9 and TRBJ1-3, with D hard to call. V lost 0 bases, J lost 3 bases, and 13 bases lay in between. This CDR3 is built from 16 residues. In germline, CDR1 is SGDLS, CDR2 YYNGEE. CDR3 protein: CASSVAAGQGGNTIYF. In DNA, the CDR3 is TGTGCCAGCAGCGTAGCGGCGGGTCAAGGTGGAAACACCATATATTTT.

This clonotype turned up a few times. CDR3 sequence reads: CASSLAPRLANTGELFF. The CDR3 DNA sequence: TGCGCCAGCAGCTTGGCCCCGAGACTAGCAAACACCGGGGAGCTGTTTTTT. V gene TRBV5-1 combines with J gene TRBJ2-2, with 7 bases lining up with TRBD2. The CDR3 contains 17 residues. Losses at the gene ends were 0 bases for V and 2 bases for J; bases not matched to a gene: 7. Germline CDR1 reads SGHRS; CDR2 reads YFSETQ.

This clonotype was counted a few times. The chain employs TRBV27 and TRBJ1-2; D is unclear. Trimming cost V 5 bases and J 2 bases, with 15 bases left between them. This CDR3 is built from 15 residues. Per the germline V gene, CDR1 is MNHEY and CDR2 is SMNVEV (reference sequence). The CDR3 reads CASSPLGGKNYGYTF. The CDR3 nucleotides are TGTGCCAGCAGTCCTCTGGGAGGAAAAAACTATGGCTACACCTTC.

The chain couples TRBV5-1 to TRBJ1-5, with D hard to call. Germline V lookup: CDR1 SGHRS, CDR2 YFSETQ. Trimming left V 4 bases short and J 1 base short, with 15 bases between. The CDR3 has 16 residues. CDR3 sequence: CASSPGGGMSNQPQHF. For the CDR3, the DNA is TGCGCCAGCAGCCCGGGAGGAGGGATGAGCAATCAGCCCCAGCATTTT.

Concerning this clonotype: The junction departs from the called germline gene at one end, perhaps through a read error. The chain uses TRBV27 and TRBJ1-2; D might be TRBD1 (5 bases). The CDR3 runs 14 residues. The germline V gene has CDR1 MNHEY and CDR2 SMNVEV (reference sequence). The chain's CDR3 is CASSERGPTHGYAF. CDR3 nucleotides: TGTGCCAGCAGTGAGAGGGGTCCTACTCATGGCTACGCCTTC.

In its sample, this clonotype was seen a few times. The J gene is TRBJ1-2, the V gene TRBV20-1; D gene uncertain. This CDR3 comprises 12 residues. Germline CDR1 reads DFQATT; CDR2 reads SNEGSKA (reference sequence). Trimming took off 3 bases at V and 5 bases at J, with 10 bases between the two ends. The CDR3 here is CSASIQAYGYTF. In DNA form, the CDR3 reads TGCAGTGCTAGTATCCAGGCATATGGCTACACCTTC.

This clonotype was detected ten times or more. The chain combines TRBV6-5 with TRBJ1-2; D gene ambiguous. The CDR3 extends over 13 amino acids. The germline V and J ends were trimmed by 0 bases and 8 bases, with 10 bases remaining between them. Germline-derived CDR1 and CDR2 are MNHEY and SVGAGI. DNA of the CDR3: TGTGCCAGCAGTTACTCGAGAGGGTTCGGCTACACCTTC. It translates to CASSYSRGFGYTF.

This clonotype was counted between two and nine times. The rearrangement joins TRBV5-1 to TRBJ2-2; tentative D call: TRBD2 (5 bases). Germline values: CDR1 SGHRS, CDR2 YFSETQ. V lost 0 bases, J lost 6 bases, and 12 bases lay in between. CDR3 length: 15 amino acids. Written as DNA, the CDR3 is TGCGCCAGCAGCTTGGCCTTACAGAGGGCCGGGGAGCTGTTTTTT. It specifies CASSLALQRAGELFF.

The chain links TRBV4-1 to TRBJ1-1; TRBD1 might be the D (5 bases). Trimming cost V 6 bases and J 2 bases, with 10 bases left between them. Germline CDR1 is MGHRA and CDR2 is YSYEKL. This CDR3 region has 13 residues. CDR3: CASSRGTNTEAFF. In nucleotides, the CDR3 is TGCGCCAGCAGTCGTGGGACCAACACTGAAGCTTTCTTT.

This clonotype occurred a few times. This chain connects TRBV12-3 or TRBV12-4 to TRBJ2-7; D might be TRBD2 (6 bases). Trimming left V 3 bases short and J 0 bases short, with 9 bases between. This CDR3 is 14 amino acids long. The CDR3 DNA follows: TGTGCCAGCAGTTTGGCGGGGAGCTCCTACGAGCAGTACTTC. Its translation is CASSLAGSSYEQYF.

This clonotype was seen more than once but under ten times. The gene calls are TRBV7-8 and TRBJ2-7, with 11 bases identical to TRBD2. Trimming at V came to 5 bases and at J to 5 bases, leaving 11 bases not matched to a gene. This CDR3 has 16 amino acids. Germline CDR1 is SGHVS and CDR2 is FQNEAQ. DNA of the CDR3: TGTGCCAGCAGCCTCGGGACTAGCGGCTCAAGCGACGAGCAGTACTTC. The encoded protein is CASSLGTSGSSDEQYF. Drawing the rest from reference TRBV7-8 and TRBJ2-7, the complete variable domain is GAGVSQSPRYKVAKRGQDVALRCDPISGHVSLFWYQQALGQGPEFLTYFQNEAQLDKSGLPSDRFFAERPEGSVSTLKIQRTQQEDSAVYLCASSLGTSGSSDEQYFGPGTRLTVT.

This clonotype was picked up a small number of times. The chain recombines TRBV4-3 with TRBJ2-7; D is perhaps TRBD2 (5 bases). This CDR3 comprises 14 residues. Germline V gives CDR1 LGHNA, CDR2 YSLEER. V lost 5 bases and J 2 bases, leaving 13 bases between the germline ends. CDR3 in amino acids: CASSTSWGAYEQYF. DNA for the CDR3: TGCGCCAGCAGCACCTCGTGGGGAGCCTACGAGCAGTACTTC.

The V call is TRBV11-1, the J call TRBJ1-1; no firm D call. Trimming took 5 bases from V and 6 from J, leaving 10 bases between them. The length of the CDR3 is 12 residues. The germline V gene has CDR1 SGHAT and CDR2 FQDESV (reference sequence). The CDR3 here is CASSLDIAEAFF. Here the CDR3 DNA reads TGTGCCAGCAGCCTAGATATTGCTGAAGCTTTCTTT.

The sample holds many counts of this clonotype. The chain recombines TRBV6-5 with TRBJ1-1, with D unresolved. Germline V gene data show CDR1 as MNHEY and CDR2 as SVGAGI. Trimming cost V 6 bases and J 6 bases, with 11 bases left between them. The CDR3 extends over 12 amino acids. CDR3 nucleotide sequence: TGTGCCAGCAGAAACGGGTGGTCTGAAGCTTTCTTT. Amino acid sequence: CASRNGWSEAFF.

This clonotype has only a few counts. The chain joins TRBV5-1 to TRBJ1-6; possible D gene TRBD1, 6 bases. V lost 7 bases and J 5 bases, leaving 16 bases between the germline ends. The germline V gene has CDR1 SGHRS and CDR2 YFSETQ. This CDR3 has 15 residues. The CDR3 spells CASSLSDSHNSPLHF. In nucleotides, the CDR3 is TGCGCCAGCTCATTATCGGACAGCCATAATTCACCCCTCCACTTT.

This clonotype was recorded a few times. The chain recombines TRBV5-1 with TRBJ2-7; possibly TRBD2 for D (6 bases). The CDR3 contains 14 residues. Germline assignment: CDR1 SGHRS and CDR2 YFSETQ. Trimming cost V 1 base and J 2 bases, with 10 bases left between them. CDR3 protein: CASSLPGVTYEQYF. For the CDR3, the DNA is TGCGCCAGCAGCTTGCCGGGAGTAACCTACGAGCAGTACTTC.

Details on this clonotype: Sequence at one end of the junction differs from germline and may be a read error. CDR3 sequence: CAGSQEGSSSYEQYF. The CDR3 DNA follows: TGTGCCGGCAGCCAAGAGGGTTCTAGCTCCTACGAGCAGTACTTC. V gene TRBV7-3 combines with J gene TRBJ2-7; D is possibly TRBD2 (5 bases). Germline values: CDR1 SGHTA, CDR2 FQGTGA. This CDR3 comprises 15 residues.

Ten or more counts support this clonotype. The V and J genes are TRBV5-1 and TRBJ2-2; D is possibly TRBD2 (6 bases). The CDR3 is 14 residues long. V lost 4 bases and J 2 bases, leaving 9 bases between the germline ends. Germline lookup yields CDR1 SGHRS and CDR2 YFSETQ. The CDR3 spells CASSARENTGELFF. The CDR3 DNA reads as TGCGCCAGCAGCGCGCGGGAAAACACCGGGGAGCTGTTTTTT.

The genes are TRBV7-9 and TRBJ1-1, with a possible D match to TRBD1 (5 bases). The V end lost 3 bases, the J end lost 5 bases, and 13 bases lay between the germline ends. The CDR3 runs to 14 residues. CDR1 and CDR2 (germline): SEHNR, FQNEAQ (reference sequence). CDR3 sequence reads: CASSFRGTWTEAFF. The CDR3 DNA is TGTGCCAGCAGCTTTCGGGGGACTTGGACTGAAGCTTTCTTT.

This sequence joins TRBV29-1 and TRBJ2-5; D is unclear. Germline assignment: CDR1 SQVTM and CDR2 ANQGSEA. The CDR3 is 13 residues long. Trimming took off 4 bases at V and 2 bases at J, with 11 bases between the two ends. The DNA of the CDR3 is TGCAGCGTTGTTTGGGGTGGGCAAGAGACCCAGTACTTC. It translates to CSVVWGGQETQYF.

The chain has TRBV4-1 and TRBJ2-5; unclear D gene. Trimming pared 0 bases from V and 2 bases from J, leaving 10 bases between. Germline loops: CDR1 MGHRA, CDR2 YSYEKL. The CDR3 has 15 residues. Here the CDR3 DNA reads TGCGCCAGCAGCCAAGATGAGGCGCAACAAGAGACCCAGTACTTC. This translates into CASSQDEAQQETQYF.

This clonotype was recorded a few times. The J gene is TRBJ2-1, the V gene TRBV20-1, with D perhaps matching TRBD2 (5 bases). This CDR3 region has 14 residues. Germline CDR1 and CDR2: DFQATT and SNEGSKA (reference sequence). V was shortened by 2 bases and J by 3 bases, with 11 bases between the two germline ends. The CDR3 sequence: CSARRLAGYNEQFF. CDR3 DNA: TGCAGTGCTAGAAGGCTAGCTGGCTACAATGAGCAGTTCTTC.

To note about this clonotype: At one end the junction does not follow the germline gene, possibly because of a read error. This chain joins TRBV7-3 and TRBJ1-2; unclear D gene. Germline CDR1 reads SGHTA; CDR2 reads FQGTGA. The CDR3 covers 14 residues. The CDR3 bases are TGTACCAGCAGCCCCCGGCGGGGTCACTGGAGCTACACCTTC. This encodes CTSSPRRGHWSYTF.

This clonotype has more than one count but fewer than ten. V gene TRBV2 combines with J gene TRBJ2-3, with no clear D. Germline CDR1 and CDR2: SNHLY and FYNNEI. This CDR3 is 14 amino acids long. Trimming pared 2 bases from V and 6 bases from J, leaving 12 bases between. The CDR3 DNA sequence: TGTGCCAGCAGTGAATCTGAGGTGGGCGATACGCAGTATTTT. Residues: CASSESEVGDTQYF. Complete variable domain (other parts from reference TRBV2 and TRBJ2-3): EPEVTQTPSHQVTQMGQEVILRCVPISNHLYFYWYRQILGQKVEFLVSFYNNEISEKSEIFDDQFSVERPDGSNFTLKIRSTKLEDSAMYFCASSESEVGDTQYFGPGTRLTVL.

V usage is TRBV12-3 or TRBV12-4 and J usage is TRBJ1-2; 8 nucleotides align to TRBD1. The CDR3 covers 13 residues. V lost 2 bases, J lost 10 bases, and 6 bases stayed unmatched. DNA of the CDR3: TGTGCCAGCAGTTTATACAGGGGGGTTTCCTACACCTTC. Residues: CASSLYRGVSYTF.